One sample yielded the 31 T cell receptor beta chains listed below, sequenced in a study of blood T cell repertoires in COVID-19. The data were produced by immunoSEQ multiplex PCR, yet TCRdb's version contains in-frame clones alone and is incomplete. This sample yields tens of thousands of clones, of which roughly 87% are seen a single time; over 25% belongs to the top ten. Sequences were obtained from peripheral blood. The receptors stem from a woman of 80 years or more with active or convalescent COVID-19.

The chain combines TRBV7-9 with TRBJ1-4; 8 nucleotides match TRBD1. Per germline, CDR1 SEHNR and CDR2 FQNEAQ (reference sequence). The CDR3 has 17 residues. Trimming cost V 2 bases and J 2 bases; bases outside gene matches: 7. The CDR3 protein is CASSLSQGARTNEKLFF. Written as DNA, the CDR3 is TGTGCCAGCAGCTTATCCCAGGGGGCGAGGACTAATGAAAAACTGTTTTTT.

The chain employs TRBV2 and TRBJ2-3; TRBD2 is a possible D gene (5 bases). This CDR3 has 15 residues. Trimming took off 5 bases at V and 0 bases at J, with 12 bases between the two ends. CDR1 and CDR2 (germline): SNHLY, FYNNEI. CDR3 in amino acids: CASSPGLISTDTQYF. The CDR3 DNA follows: TGTGCCAGCAGTCCCGGACTGATTAGCACAGATACGCAGTATTTT. Based on the CDR3 plus reference TRBV2 and TRBJ2-3, the full variable domain is EPEVTQTPSHQVTQMGQEVILRCVPISNHLYFYWYRQILGQKVEFLVSFYNNEISEKSEIFDDQFSVERPDGSNFTLKIRSTKLEDSAMYFCASSPGLISTDTQYFGPGTRLTVL.

The chain is built from TRBV27 and TRBJ1-5; tentatively, D is TRBD1 (6 bases). This CDR3 region has 15 residues. Germline V gives CDR1 MNHEY, CDR2 SMNVEV (reference sequence). The V and J ends lost 8 bases and 3 bases respectively, with 17 bases between them. The DNA for the CDR3 is TGTGCCAGCTCCGGGATACGGACAGACAATCAGCCCCAGCATTTT. Protein: CASSGIRTDNQPQHF.

The rearrangement uses TRBV5-6 and TRBJ2-3, with 7 bases matching TRBD1. J gave up 4 bases and V 4 bases, and 3 bases lay outside the gene matches. The CDR3 totals 13 residues. Looked up from germline, CDR1 is SGHDT and CDR2 is YYEEEE. The CDR3 spells CASSLRGPDTQYF. CDR3 nucleotides: TGTGCCAGCAGCCTTAGGGGGCCAGATACGCAGTATTTT. Looking up the rest from reference TRBV5-6 and TRBJ2-3 gives the full variable domain: DAGVTQSPTHLIKTRGQQVTLRCSPKSGHDTVSWYQQALGQGPQFIFQYYEEEERQRGNFPDRFSGHQFPNYSSELNVNALLLGDSALYLCASSLRGPDTQYFGPGTRLTVL.

In this sample, this clone turned up once. This rearrangement joins TRBV15 to TRBJ1-6; 8 bases are shared with TRBD1. Germline trimming cut 0 bases from V and 9 bases from J; bases unmatched to any gene: 7. Germline V gene data show CDR1 as LNHNV and CDR2 as YYDKDF (reference sequence). CDR3 length: 16 residues. In DNA form, the CDR3 reads TGTGCCACCAGCAGAGATGGGGACAGGACAACTTCACCCCTCCACTTT. It codes for CATSRDGDRTTSPLHF.

V is TRBV9 and J is TRBJ2-2, with 7 bases matching TRBD2. Germline V CDR1 and CDR2: SGDLS, YYNGEE. The CDR3 is 14 residues long. With 5 bases clipped from V and 8 bases from J, the junction kept 9 bases outside the gene matches. The CDR3 sequence: CASSFLTSQGELFF. In DNA, the CDR3 is TGTGCCAGCAGTTTCCTGACTAGCCAAGGGGAGCTGTTTTTT.

The chain combines TRBV13 with TRBJ1-1; no definite D call. The CDR3 extends over 13 amino acids. Germline CDR1 is PRHDT and CDR2 is FYEKMQ (reference sequence). The V end was cut by 1 base, the J end by 7 bases, with 10 bases between. In DNA, the CDR3 is TGTGCCAGCAGCTTAGAGGCGGGTGGTGAAGCTTTCTTT. Amino acids: CASSLEAGGEAFF.

The chain joins TRBV7-2 to TRBJ2-3; maybe TRBD2 (6 bases). Germline assignment: CDR1 SGHTA and CDR2 FQGNSA. This CDR3 has 15 residues. Trimming stripped 5 bases from V and 2 bases from J, with 14 bases between. The CDR3 DNA reads as TGTGCCAGCAGCCCTTGGCGGGGAGTCACAGATACGCAGTATTTT. It encodes CASSPWRGVTDTQYF.

This chain joins TRBV7-3 and TRBJ2-2, with D possibly TRBD1 on 5 matching bases. Germline values: CDR1 SGHTA, CDR2 FQGTGA. V lost 5 bases to trimming and J lost 5 bases, with 15 bases between them. The CDR3 is 15 amino acids. For the CDR3, the DNA is TGTGCCAGCAGCCCCCAAGGGGCGCAGACCGGGGAGCTGTTTTTT. This encodes CASSPQGAQTGELFF.

The chain combines TRBV28 with TRBJ2-6; possibly TRBD2 for D (6 bases). From germline, CDR1 is MDHEN and CDR2 SYDVKM. V shed 5 bases and J shed 3 bases, with 14 bases lying between them. The CDR3 is made up of 16 amino acids. The DNA for the CDR3 is TGTGCCAGCAGTCCCCTGGGGGGATATGGGGCCAACGTCCTGACTTTC. Its protein is CASSPLGGYGANVLTF. Supplemented by reference TRBV28 and TRBJ2-6, the full variable domain reads DVKVTQSSRYLVKRTGEKVFLECVQDMDHENMFWYRQDPGLGLRLIYFSYDVKMKEKGDIPEGYSVSREKKERFSLILESASTNQTSMYLCASSPLGGYGANVLTFGAGSRLTVL.

This chain connects TRBV10-3 to TRBJ2-7; D might be TRBD1 (5 bases). CDR1 and CDR2 from the germline V gene are ENHRY and SYGVKD. The CDR3 spans 17 residues. V lost 3 bases, J lost 1 base, and 19 bases lay in between. The CDR3 is CAISDPNRGQGSYEQYF. The CDR3 DNA reads as TGTGCCATCAGTGACCCTAATAGGGGTCAGGGATCCTACGAGCAGTACTTC.

The chain has TRBV6-5 and TRBJ2-7, with TRBD1 matching over 8 bases. The CDR3 spans 13 residues. Germline V gene lookup returns CDR1 MNHEY and CDR2 SVGAGI. Trimming cost V 4 bases and J 7 bases; bases outside gene matches: 6. The CDR3 loop is CASSSDRGDEQYF. The CDR3 DNA follows: TGTGCCAGCAGTTCCGACAGGGGTGATGAGCAGTACTTC.

The rearrangement joins TRBV6-5 to TRBJ2-3; D may be TRBD2 (5 bases). The V gene's germline CDR1 is MNHEY and CDR2 SVGAGI. The V end lost 6 bases, the J end lost 0 bases, and 10 bases lay between the germline ends. CDR3 length: 14 amino acids. The CDR3 sequence: CASSRLTSTDTQYF. Here the CDR3 DNA reads TGTGCCAGCAGCCGACTAACTAGCACAGATACGCAGTATTTT.

The count of this clone is one. The rearrangement joins TRBV3-1 (or the pseudogene TRBV3-2) to TRBJ2-2; no reliable D call. Germline CDR1 and CDR2: LGHDT and YNNKEL (reference sequence). Trimming shortened V by 3 bases and J by 0 bases, and 2 bases separated the two germline ends. This CDR3 comprises 13 residues. The CDR3 region is CASSHTNTGELFF. CDR3 nucleotide sequence: TGTGCCAGCAGCCATACGAACACCGGGGAGCTGTTTTTT.

The rearrangement joins TRBV11-2 to TRBJ1-1; tentative D call: TRBD1 (5 bases). The CDR3 runs to 15 residues. The germline V gene has CDR1 SGHAT and CDR2 FQNNGV. Trimming removed 1 base at V and 1 base at J, with 10 bases between. CDR3 loop: CASSLGGGWNTEAFF. The CDR3 DNA follows: TGTGCCAGCAGCTTAGGCGGGGGGTGGAACACTGAAGCTTTCTTT.

This chain joins TRBV6-5 and TRBJ2-2; a possible D gene is TRBD2 (6 bases). V shed 2 bases and J shed 6 bases, with 7 bases lying between them. Looked up from germline, CDR1 is MNHEY and CDR2 is SVGAGI. This CDR3 is built from 13 residues. CDR3 sequence (DNA): TGTGCCAGCAGTTACGGGGGGTCCGGGGAGCTGTTTTTT. Its translation: CASSYGGSGELFF.

The chain has TRBV7-2 and TRBJ2-5; TRBD2 matches 8 bases. Germline V lookup: CDR1 SGHTA, CDR2 FQGNSA. The CDR3 length is 14 residues. With V trimmed by 2 bases and J by 7 bases, 6 bases remained unmatched. The CDR3 is CASSLRGGPGTQYF. The CDR3 DNA sequence: TGTGCCAGCAGCTTACGGGGGGGCCCCGGGACCCAGTACTTC.

V usage is TRBV7-2 and J usage is TRBJ1-5; TRBD1 matches 11 bases. After removal of 5 bases from V and 9 bases from J, the junction contained 9 bases not matched to a gene. From germline, CDR1 is SGHTA and CDR2 FQGNSA. The CDR3 is 15 residues long. Here the CDR3 reads CASSRDRGETGPQHF. CDR3 coding DNA: TGTGCCAGCAGCCGGGACAGGGGGGAAACTGGGCCCCAGCATTTT.

The chain uses TRBV5-5 and TRBJ1-1; maybe TRBD1 (6 bases). V lost 3 bases, J lost 3 bases, and 18 bases lay in between. CDR3 length: 16 residues. The germline V gene has CDR1 SGHKS and CDR2 YYEKEE (reference sequence). The CDR3 loop is CASSYGTGYRDTEAFF. The CDR3 DNA reads as TGTGCCAGCAGCTACGGAACAGGGTATAGAGACACTGAAGCTTTCTTT.

The rearrangement joins TRBV11-2 to TRBJ2-5, with unresolved D. The CDR3 totals 14 residues. Between the trimmed V and J ends, which lost 1 base and 1 base, there was a span of 7 bases. Germline V gene sequence: CDR1 SGHAT, CDR2 FQNNGV. The CDR3 region has the DNA TGTGCCAGCAGCTTAGGCGTCACCCAAGAGACCCAGTACTTC. This encodes CASSLGVTQETQYF.

J is TRBJ2-1 and V is TRBV2; weak D call: TRBD2 (6 bases). The CDR3 contains 14 residues. Between the trimmed V and J ends, which lost 9 bases and 5 bases, there was a span of 17 bases. Per germline, CDR1 SNHLY and CDR2 FYNNEI. CDR3 region: CARERDSTNNEQFF. CDR3 sequence (DNA): TGTGCCAGGGAAAGGGACTCCACTAACAATGAGCAGTTCTTC.

The J gene is TRBJ2-3, the V gene TRBV7-2; 14 bases are shared with TRBD2. Per germline, CDR1 SGHTA and CDR2 FQGNSA. J was trimmed by 4 bases and V by 10 bases; bases with no gene match: 7. The CDR3 spans 15 residues. CDR3 sequence reads: CAIRLAGGRPDTQYF. The CDR3 bases are TGTGCCATCAGACTAGCGGGGGGGCGCCCAGATACGCAGTATTTT.

CDR3 residues: CSATGGSEQFF. In DNA form, the CDR3 reads TGCAGTGCGACAGGGGGCAGTGAGCAGTTCTTC. The gene calls are TRBV20-1 and TRBJ2-1; 10 nucleotides align to TRBD1. The J segment lost 9 bases and the V segment lost 6 bases, leaving 2 bases of the junction unmatched. Germline V CDR1 and CDR2: DFQATT, SNEGSKA (reference sequence). This CDR3 is built from 11 residues.

V is TRBV6-4 and J is TRBJ1-2; 7 nucleotides agree with TRBD1. This CDR3 region has 17 residues. V gave up 2 bases and J gave up 8 bases; unmatched junction bases: 17. Germline CDR1 is MRHNA and CDR2 is SNTAGT. The CDR3 is CASSDPTRGGAQRGYTF. CDR3 coding DNA: TGTGCCAGCAGTGACCCCACTAGAGGGGGCGCCCAGCGCGGCTACACCTTC.

The chain carries TRBV13 and TRBJ2-5; TRBD2 aligns across 9 bases. Trimming removed 2 bases from V and 3 bases from J; junction bases left unmatched: 7. The germline gives CDR1 PRHDT, CDR2 FYEKMQ (reference sequence). The CDR3 runs 16 residues. This CDR3 reads CASSLRLAAEKETQYF. The DNA for the CDR3 is TGTGCCAGCAGCTTAAGACTAGCGGCCGAAAAAGAGACCCAGTACTTC.

The chain joins TRBV4-2 to TRBJ2-1, with a weak D call TRBD1 (7 bases). The CDR3 sequence is 13 residues long. Trimming took off 3 bases at V and 7 bases at J, with 10 bases between the two ends. Germline V gene sequence: CDR1 LGHNA, CDR2 YNFKEQ. DNA of the CDR3: TGTGCCAGCAGCCAGGCAGGGGGGAATGAGCAGTTCTTC. Its translation is CASSQAGGNEQFF.

The chain employs TRBV15 and TRBJ1-6, with TRBD1 identical over 7 bases. V was clipped by 0 bases and J by 7 bases; unmatched bases: 0. Germline V lookup: CDR1 LNHNV, CDR2 YYDKDF (reference sequence). This CDR3 is built from 14 residues. CDR3 bases: TGTGCCACCAGCAGAGAACAGGGGAATTCACCCCTCCACTTT. Translating it yields CATSREQGNSPLHF. Full variable domain (missing parts from reference TRBV15 and TRBJ1-6): DAMVIQNPRYQVTQFGKPVTLSCSQTLNHNVMYWYQQKSSQAPKLLFHYYDKDFNNEADTPDNFQSRRPNTSFCFLDIRSPGLGDTAMYLCATSREQGNSPLHFGNGTRLTVT.

The CDR3 DNA reads TGTGCCAGCTCACAGGTCCCGCGGAATGAGCAGTTCTTC. This sequence encodes CASSQVPRNEQFF. The V and J genes are TRBV18 and TRBJ2-1; D ambiguous. The V end lost 4 bases, the J end lost 7 bases, and 11 bases lay between the germline ends. This CDR3 region has 13 residues. Looked up from germline, CDR1 is KGHSH and CDR2 is LQKENI. Based on the CDR3 plus reference TRBV18 and TRBJ2-1, the full variable domain is NAGVMQNPRHLVRRRGQEARLRCSPMKGHSHVYWYRQLPEEGLKFMVYLQKENIIDESGMPKERFSAEFPKEGPSILRIQQVVRGDSAAYFCASSQVPRNEQFFGPGTRLTVL.

The V call is TRBV6-1, the J call TRBJ1-2, with D unclear. The V gene's germline CDR1 is MNHNS and CDR2 SASEGT. V dropped 0 bases and J dropped 4 bases, with 12 bases sitting between them. The CDR3 consists of 15 residues. CDR3 region: CASSEARQVIYGYTF. As DNA, the CDR3 is TGTGCCAGCAGTGAAGCGCGTCAGGTTATCTATGGCTACACCTTC.

This clone was observed once. V and J are TRBV3-1 (or the pseudogene TRBV3-2) and TRBJ1-6, with D possibly TRBD1 on 5 matching bases. Trimming stripped 1 base from V and 7 bases from J, with 14 bases between. CDR1 is LGHDT, CDR2 YNNKEL, per germline (reference sequence). The CDR3 runs to 16 residues. CDR3 region: CASSQVGGGFNSPLHF. The CDR3, as DNA: TGTGCCAGCAGCCAAGTGGGGGGAGGGTTCAATTCACCCCTCCACTTT.

V and J are TRBV3-1 (or the pseudogene TRBV3-2) and TRBJ1-1, with a weak D call TRBD1 (5 bases). CDR1 is LGHDT, CDR2 YNNKEL, per germline (reference sequence). The CDR3 runs 14 residues. The V gene lost 4 bases and the J gene lost 3 bases, with 12 bases spanning the gap. Written as DNA, the CDR3 is TGTGCCAGCAGCCTTGGGGGGGGAGACACTGAAGCTTTCTTT. Its translation: CASSLGGGDTEAFF.